This T cell receptor beta chain was identified during a study of cytomegalovirus exposure and HLA in healthy donors. With regard to this clone: Antigen: not known.

Losses at the gene ends were 5 bases for V and 13 bases for J; bases not matched to a gene: 12. The CDR3 is 13 residues long. The germline V gene encodes CDR1 SEHNR and CDR2 FQNEAQ (reference sequence). Primers included in the PCR were 60 Vbeta and 13 Jbeta primers. Sequencing was performed with immunoSEQ multiplex PCR; in TCRdb, only in-frame clones are kept and a portion is missing. This sample carries 150,000 or so clones, 65% to 85% of them seen once, and the ten largest clones take less than 3%. Findings and limits, study-wide: As was reported, the classifier diagnosed cytomegalovirus status with high specificity and sensitivity. A likely sequencing artifact accounted for one observed cluster of highly shared sequence variants.

The source is a middle-aged man in good health and CMV-seronegative. V gene TRBV7-9 combines with J gene TRBJ2-5; TRBD2 aligns across 8 bases. Sequencing used PBMCs. In DNA, the CDR3 is TGTGCCAGCAGCACCACCTGGATGGGACTAGTGTACTTC. It yields the protein CASSTTWMGLVYF.